Each of the 20 T cell receptor beta chains below was sequenced from the same sample in a study of cytomegalovirus exposure and HLA in healthy donors. PCR was performed using 60 Vbeta and 13 Jbeta primers. Sequencing was performed with immunoSEQ multiplex PCR; in TCRdb, only in-frame clones are kept and a portion is missing. The table lists about 130,000 clones, 76% of them singletons. The sample taken for sequencing was PBMCs. The receptors come from a man in his forties in good health and CMV-seronegative.

This chain joins TRBV7-6 and TRBJ2-1, with 7 bases aligning to TRBD2. CDR1 is SGHVS, CDR2 FNYEAQ, per germline. This CDR3 has 17 amino acids. The V and J ends lost 4 bases and 4 bases, in that order; junction bases with no gene match: 13. This CDR3 reads CASSSSNLAVQYNEQFF. The CDR3 DNA reads as TGTGCCAGCAGCTCAAGCAACCTAGCGGTACAATACAATGAGCAGTTCTTC. Together with reference TRBV7-6 and TRBJ2-1, the CDR3 gives the full variable domain: GAGVSQSPRYKVTKRGQDVALRCDPISGHVSLYWYRQALGQGPEFLTYFNYEAQQDKSGLPNDRFSAERPEGSISTLTIQRTEQRDSAMYRCASSSSNLAVQYNEQFFGPGTRLTVL.

This sequence joins TRBV27 and TRBJ1-1; 10 nucleotides align to TRBD1. J gave up 11 bases and V 3 bases, and 6 bases lay outside the gene matches. This CDR3 comprises 13 residues. Germline lookup yields CDR1 MNHEY and CDR2 SMNVEV (reference sequence). The CDR3 reads CASSFPGTGVAFF. Written as DNA, the CDR3 is TGTGCCAGCAGTTTTCCCGGGACAGGGGTCGCTTTCTTT.

The rearrangement links TRBV7-2 to TRBJ2-2, with D possibly being TRBD2 (6 bases). CDR3 length: 18 amino acids. The V and J ends lost 5 bases and 5 bases respectively, with 24 bases between them. The germline gives CDR1 SGHTA, CDR2 FQGNSA. The CDR3 bases are TGTGCCAGCAGCGACTGGGGCAGAGGAAAAGGGAGGACCGGGGAGCTGTTTTTT. Protein: CASSDWGRGKGRTGELFF.

V gene TRBV10-3 combines with J gene TRBJ2-5; 8 bases agree with TRBD1. CDR1 and CDR2 (germline): ENHRY, SYGVKD. This CDR3 is 14 amino acids long. V was clipped by 4 bases and J by 1 base; unmatched bases: 2. CDR3 sequence: CAISVGQGQETQYF. The CDR3 region has the DNA TGTGCCATCAGTGTCGGACAGGGCCAAGAGACCCAGTACTTC.

V gene TRBV7-8 combines with J gene TRBJ2-1; D may be TRBD1 (6 bases). This CDR3 contains 12 residues. The V gene's germline CDR1 is SGHVS and CDR2 FQNEAQ. V was pared by 6 bases and J by 8 bases, with 11 bases between. Here the CDR3 reads CASRTGFYEQFF. For the CDR3, the DNA is TGTGCCAGCAGAACAGGGTTTTATGAGCAGTTCTTC.

The gene calls are TRBV7-8 and TRBJ2-3, with 9 bases aligning to TRBD2. V lost 5 bases, J lost 4 bases, and 16 bases stayed unmatched. The CDR3 runs to 18 residues. CDR1 is SGHVS, CDR2 FQNEAQ, per germline. The CDR3 loop reads CASSPGIYSGGDADTQYF. The CDR3 region has the DNA TGTGCCAGCAGCCCAGGCATCTATAGCGGGGGTGACGCAGATACGCAGTATTTT.

This clone appeared once. J is TRBJ1-2 and V is TRBV28; D is perhaps TRBD1 (6 bases). The CDR3 extends over 13 amino acids. Germline V CDR1 and CDR2: MDHEN, SYDVKM. Trimming left V 6 bases short and J 8 bases short, with 16 bases between. CDR3: CASRATGPRGYTF. CDR3 DNA: TGTGCCAGCAGGGCGACAGGCCCTAGAGGCTACACCTTC.

The genes are TRBV6-5 and TRBJ1-5; D gene ambiguous. This CDR3 comprises 15 residues. Per the germline V gene, CDR1 is MNHEY and CDR2 is SVGAGI. V was pared by 0 bases and J by 4 bases, with 10 bases between. This CDR3 is CASSYSSGMNQPQHF. DNA of the CDR3: TGTGCCAGCAGTTACTCATCGGGGATGAATCAGCCCCAGCATTTT.

Concerning this clone itself: Within the sample, other DNA sequences also encode this same CDR3. The chain combines TRBV5-4 with TRBJ1-6, with 7 bases that match TRBD1. Germline CDR1 is SGHNT and CDR2 is YYREEE (reference sequence). This CDR3 comprises 14 residues. After removal of 0 bases from V and 7 bases from J, the junction contained 1 base not matched to a gene. The CDR3 region has the DNA TGTGCCAGCAGCTTGGAACAGGGGAATTCACCCCTCCACTTT. Translation gives CASSLEQGNSPLHF.

This chain links TRBV19 with TRBJ1-1; D may be TRBD1 (5 bases). The CDR3 is made up of 14 amino acids. Germline-derived CDR1 and CDR2 are LNHDA and SQIVND (reference sequence). The V end lost 7 bases, the J end lost 4 bases, and 16 bases lay between the germline ends. In DNA, the CDR3 is TGTGCCAGTATCAGGGAGGGTAGCAGCACTGAAGCTTTCTTT. This gives the protein CASIREGSSTEAFF.

The chain has TRBV6-5 and TRBJ2-2; D is undetermined. The CDR3 totals 14 residues. V lost 7 bases and J 0 bases, leaving 9 bases between the germline ends. The germline V gene encodes CDR1 MNHEY and CDR2 SVGAGI. CDR3 bases: TGTGCCAGCAAGTCAGGATCGAACACCGGGGAGCTGTTTTTT. Its protein product is CASKSGSNTGELFF.

There are a few counts of this clone. The chain combines TRBV19 with TRBJ1-2, with D uncertain. The germline V and J ends were trimmed by 1 base and 4 bases, with 10 bases remaining between them. The CDR3 is 14 amino acids. Per the germline V gene, CDR1 is LNHDA and CDR2 is SQIVND (reference sequence). CDR3 sequence: CASSIVVEGYGYTF. The CDR3 region has the DNA TGTGCCAGTAGTATAGTGGTCGAGGGCTATGGCTACACCTTC.

This chain links TRBV7-3 with TRBJ2-5; 7 bases align to TRBD1. The CDR3 loop spans 15 amino acids. Germline lookup yields CDR1 SGHTA and CDR2 FQGTGA. V trimming: 5 bases; J trimming: 5 bases; junction bases outside the gene matches: 11. The CDR3 spells CASSPQTGSGETQYF. In nucleotides, the CDR3 is TGTGCCAGCAGCCCACAGACAGGGTCGGGGGAGACCCAGTACTTC.

This rearrangement joins TRBV30 to TRBJ1-4; D is uncertain. Trimming left V 2 bases short and J 4 bases short, with 11 bases between. The CDR3 runs to 14 residues. Germline V gives CDR1 GTSNPN, CDR2 SVGIG (reference sequence). The CDR3 DNA reads as TGTGCCTGGAGTATCCAGGCACATAATGAAAAACTGTTTTTT. It codes for CAWSIQAHNEKLFF.

The rearrangement uses TRBV6-1 and TRBJ1-2; 7 bases agree with TRBD1. CDR3 size: 14 residues. V was pared by 6 bases and J by 1 base, with 5 bases of the junction left unmatched. Germline V gene lookup returns CDR1 MNHNS and CDR2 SASEGT. CDR3 DNA: TGTGCCAGCAGAACGGGACAGCTTAACTATGGCTACACCTTC. Translating it yields CASRTGQLNYGYTF.

This clone was seen only once. This chain joins TRBV4-3 and TRBJ2-7; a weak D match, TRBD1 (7 bases). Germline CDR1 is LGHNA and CDR2 is YSLEER. The CDR3 sequence is 18 residues long. The germline V and J ends were trimmed by 0 bases and 1 base, with 19 bases remaining between them. The chain's CDR3 is CASSQEGGPGQASYEQYF. CDR3 bases: TGCGCCAGCAGCCAAGAGGGGGGTCCCGGACAGGCATCCTACGAGCAGTACTTC.

V gene TRBV19 combines with J gene TRBJ2-4; D perhaps matches TRBD1 (6 bases). Germline lookup yields CDR1 LNHDA and CDR2 SQIVND (reference sequence). The CDR3 has 17 amino acids. V dropped 3 bases and J dropped 1 base, with 16 bases sitting between them. CDR3 sequence reads: CASSMGGGHRAKNIQYF. The DNA for the CDR3 is TGTGCCAGTAGTATGGGTGGGGGCCATAGGGCCAAAAACATTCAGTACTTC.

The rearrangement joins TRBV19 to TRBJ2-3; TRBD1 aligns across 9 bases. Germline loops: CDR1 LNHDA, CDR2 SQIVND (reference sequence). The CDR3 consists of 18 residues. Trimming at V came to 6 bases and at J to 1 base, leaving 14 bases not matched to a gene. The CDR3 DNA reads TGTGCCAGTAGCTTACAGGGGGCCTCGATCCTAGGCACAGATACGCAGTATTTT. Encoded protein: CASSLQGASILGTDTQYF.

The J gene is TRBJ2-3, the V gene TRBV7-9, with 15 bases identical to TRBD2. V lost 4 bases and J lost 3; bases outside the gene matches: 2. The germline V gene encodes CDR1 SEHNR and CDR2 FQNEAQ (reference sequence). The CDR3 has 16 residues. The CDR3 spells CASSSGTSGRTDTQYF. The CDR3 DNA sequence: TGTGCCAGCAGCTCTGGGACTAGCGGGAGGACAGATACGCAGTATTTT.

The rearrangement links TRBV6-1 to TRBJ1-1; D may be TRBD1 (6 bases). From germline, CDR1 is MNHNS and CDR2 SASEGT. V lost 0 bases and J 5 bases, leaving 13 bases between the germline ends. This CDR3 is built from 15 residues. CDR3 amino acids: CASSEAGRGGTEAFF. The CDR3 DNA is TGTGCCAGCAGTGAAGCGGGCAGGGGAGGGACTGAAGCTTTCTTT.